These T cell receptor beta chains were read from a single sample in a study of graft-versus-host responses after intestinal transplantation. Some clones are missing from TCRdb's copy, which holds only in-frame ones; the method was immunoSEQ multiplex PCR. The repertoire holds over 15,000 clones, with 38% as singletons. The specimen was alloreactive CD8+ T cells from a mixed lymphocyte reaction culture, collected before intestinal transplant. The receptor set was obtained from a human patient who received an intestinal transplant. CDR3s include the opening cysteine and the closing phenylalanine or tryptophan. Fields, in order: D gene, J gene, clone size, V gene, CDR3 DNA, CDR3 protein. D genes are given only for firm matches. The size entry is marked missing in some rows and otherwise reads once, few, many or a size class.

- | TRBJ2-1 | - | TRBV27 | TGTGCCAGCAGTCCCCCCAGCAACAGGGTCCAGAAGTCCTACAATGAGCAGTTCTTC | CASSPPSNRVQKSYNEQFF
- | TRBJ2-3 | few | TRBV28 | TGTGCCAGCACCCTTGGGACGGACGATAGCACAGATACGCAGTATTTT | CASTLGTDDSTDTQYF
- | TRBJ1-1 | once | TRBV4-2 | TGTGCCAGCAGCCCTGGGAACACTGAAGCTTTCTTT | CASSPGNTEAFF
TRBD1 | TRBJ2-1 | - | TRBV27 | TGTGCCAGCAGTTTGGGACCCGGGACAGGGGTTTACAATGAGCAGTTCTTC | CASSLGPGTGVYNEQFF
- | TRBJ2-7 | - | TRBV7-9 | TGTGCCAGCAGCTCCCACGAAGGGCCTTCGTACGAGCAGTACTTC | CASSSHEGPSYEQYF
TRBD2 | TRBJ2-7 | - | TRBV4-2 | TGTGCCAGCAGCCATCCGCTAGCGGGAGGGCCCTACGAGCAGTACTTC | CASSHPLAGGPYEQYF
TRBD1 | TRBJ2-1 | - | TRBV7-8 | TGTGCCAGCAGCTTAGCCCCCGGGACAGGGGGCAGAGATGAGCAGTTCTTC | CASSLAPGTGGRDEQFF
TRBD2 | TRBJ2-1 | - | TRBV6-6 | TGTGCCAGCAGCACCCAGCGGGAGTTATCCTACAATGAGCAGTTCTTC | CASSTQRELSYNEQFF
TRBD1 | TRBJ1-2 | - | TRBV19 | TGTGCCAGTAGCTCATTGTCCGGGACAGGGGGTGGCTACACCTTC | CASSSLSGTGGGYTF
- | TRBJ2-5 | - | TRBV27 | TGTGCCAGCAGTCCGTGGGACACCCAAGAGACCCAGTACTTC | CASSPWDTQETQYF
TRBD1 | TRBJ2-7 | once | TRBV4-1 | TGCGCCAGCAGCCGATTACCTTCCCGGGACAGGGGGCTCTCCTACGAGCAGTACTTC | CASSRLPSRDRGLSYEQYF
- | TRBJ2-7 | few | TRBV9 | TGTGCCAGCAGCTTAGACAGTGGGTCCTACGAGCAGTACTTC | CASSLDSGSYEQYF
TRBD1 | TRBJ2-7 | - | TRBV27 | TGTGCCAGCATCATCGACAGGGGTCGACGAGGATGCGAGCAGTACTTC | CASIIDRGRRGCEQYF
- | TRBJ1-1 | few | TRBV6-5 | TGTGCCAGCAGTTACGGGGGGGAGACGGAAGCTTTCTTT | CASSYGGETEAFF
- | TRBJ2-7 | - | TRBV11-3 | TGTGCCAGCAGCTTACCGGACACCTACGAGCAGTACTTC | CASSLPDTYEQYF
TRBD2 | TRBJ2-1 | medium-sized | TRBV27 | TGTGCCAGCAGTTTCGGACTAGAGGGCAATGAGCAGTTCTTC | CASSFGLEGNEQFF
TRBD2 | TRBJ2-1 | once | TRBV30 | TGTGCCTGGAGTACGGGACTAGGGTACAATGAGCAGTTCTTC | CAWSTGLGYNEQFF
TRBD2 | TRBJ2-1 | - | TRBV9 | TGTGCCAGCAGCCCTGGGACTAGCTCACGCAATGAGCAGTTCTTC | CASSPGTSSRNEQFF
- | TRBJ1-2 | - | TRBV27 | TGTGCCAGCAGTCCCGGTTATGGCTACACCTTC | CASSPGYGYTF
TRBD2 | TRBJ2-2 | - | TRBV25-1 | TGTGCCAGCAGTGAATGGACTAGCGGGAGGACCGGGGAGCTGTTTTTT | CASSEWTSGRTGELFF
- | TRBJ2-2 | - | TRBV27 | TGTGCCACCATCGGGGCTACCGGGGAGCTGTTTTTT | CATIGATGELFF
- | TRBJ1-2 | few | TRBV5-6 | TGTGCCAACCCACAACCAACAGACATCGATGACTATGGCTACACCTTC | CANPQPTDIDDYGYTF
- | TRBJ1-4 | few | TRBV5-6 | TGTGCCAGCAGCTTGAGCGGACAAGGGGCTAATGAAAAACTGTTTTTT | CASSLSGQGANEKLFF
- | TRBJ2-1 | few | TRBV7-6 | TGTGCCAGCAGCTTAGAGGTCGAACGTGGGCCCTACAATGAGCAGTTCTTC | CASSLEVERGPYNEQFF
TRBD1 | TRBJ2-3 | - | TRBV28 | TGTGCCAGCAGGGTACCCCGGTGGGGCAGGGGGCCATCCACAGATACGCAGTATTTT | CASRVPRWGRGPSTDTQYF
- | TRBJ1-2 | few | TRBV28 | TGTGCCAGCAGTCCCCGTCCACACTATGGCTACACCTTC | CASSPRPHYGYTF
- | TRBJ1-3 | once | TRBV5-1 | TGCGCCAGCAGCGTTATAGTCTCTGGCAGGGTGGCCAACTCTGGAAACACCATATATTTT | CASSVIVSGRVANSGNTIYF
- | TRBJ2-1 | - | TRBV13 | TGTGCCAGCAGCTTAGCTCCTAGTCGGGTGGGCTTCTTC | CASSLAPSRVGFF
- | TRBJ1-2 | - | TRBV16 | TGTGCCAGCAGCCACTCCAGAAACTATGGCTACACCTTC | CASSHSRNYGYTF
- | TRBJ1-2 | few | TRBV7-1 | TGTGCCAGCAGCTTAGCGGACCTGGGGACGGCGGCCGATGGCTACACCTTC | CASSLADLGTAADGYTF
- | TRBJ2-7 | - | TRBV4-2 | TGTGCCAGCAGCCAAGAGGGGTATGGGGCCTACGAGCAGTACTTC | CASSQEGYGAYEQYF
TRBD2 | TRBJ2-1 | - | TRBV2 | TGTGCCAGCAGTGGTCAACTAGCGGGAGAAGTCTACAATGAGCAGTTCTTC | CASSGQLAGEVYNEQFF
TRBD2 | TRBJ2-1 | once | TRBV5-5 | TGTGCCAGCAGCTTGTCCGCTAGCGGGATCGATGAGCAGTTCTTC | CASSLSASGIDEQFF
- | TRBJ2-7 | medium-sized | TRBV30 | TGTGCCTGTAGGGTATCCCTCTACGAGCAGTACTTC | CACRVSLYEQYF
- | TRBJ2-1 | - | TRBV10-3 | TGTGCCATCAGTGCCCCTTCAGGACAGGGTGCTCGGCTAGCGGAGCGCTCCCCCTACAATGAGCAGTTCTTC | CAISAPSGQGARLAERSPYNEQFF
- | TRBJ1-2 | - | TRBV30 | TGTGCCTGGACGTTCGGCTATGGCTACACCTTC | CAWTFGYGYTF
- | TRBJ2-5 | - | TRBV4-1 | TGCGCCAGCAGCGGGGGAGATCTTCAAGAGACCCAGTACTTC | CASSGGDLQETQYF
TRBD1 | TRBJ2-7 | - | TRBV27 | TGTGCCAGCAGTGAAGCCCACGATGGGACAGGGGACTACGAGCAGTACTTC | CASSEAHDGTGDYEQYF